In its sample, the clone carrying this T cell receptor (beta chain) was seen a few times. Its antigen is currently unknown. The sample is drawn from a study of T cells after yellow fever vaccination. Background on the study: Fractions containing few cells were prepared with SMART-Seq v4 Ultra Low Input. Findings and caveats of the study: FACS-sorted repertoires could harbor abundant contaminating bulk-population clonotypes. Clones that expanded after primary vaccination mostly reappeared after the booster (roughly 96% CD4, 88% CD8).

For TCR, cDNA came from 5'RACE template switching, which added a universal primer site and UMIs. TCRdb re-derived calls from the 5' RACE reads in MiXCR, one entry per CDR3 protein. The data hold approximately 550,000 distinct CDR3 sequences, with over 15% observed a single time. The receptor was isolated from a man aged 30 to 39 who received the YFV17D yellow fever vaccine. Sequencing was performed on PBMCs, taken 15 days after the yellow fever booster vaccination.

CDR3 sequence (DNA): TGTGCCAGCAGCCGACTAGCGGGAGATACGCAGTATTTT. This gives the protein CASSRLAGDTQYF. This rearrangement joins TRBV3-1 to TRBJ2-3; 10 nucleotides align to TRBD2. Germline lookup yields CDR1 LGHDT and CDR2 YNNKEL (reference sequence). The V and J ends lost 4 bases and 5 bases, in that order; junction bases with no gene match: 0. The length of the CDR3 is 13 residues.